The 16 T cell receptor beta chains presented below share a single source sample, sequenced in a study of CD8 T cells in Susac syndrome. The RNA input was about 0.45 to 1 ug, and it was reverse transcribed with random hexamers. TCRdb used MiXCR to reprocess the immunoSEQ multiplex PCR reads, holding one entry per CDR3 protein. The data contain about 70,000 distinct CDR3 sequences, over 90% of them singletons. Sequences were obtained from CD8+ T cells from PBMCs. These receptors were obtained from a human donor in good health.

This clonotype was seen a single time. The chain links TRBV4-3 to TRBJ1-2; maybe TRBD1 (6 bases). Trimming removed 3 bases at V and 8 bases at J, with 13 bases between. The CDR3 is 13 residues long. CDR1 LGHNA and CDR2 YSLEER come from the germline V gene. DNA of the CDR3: TGCGCCAGCAGCCAGGGGGCCGGGGGAGGCTACACCTTC. Residues: CASSQGAGGGYTF.

The chain employs TRBV20-1 and TRBJ2-5, with 7 bases identical to TRBD2. Germline loops: CDR1 DFQATT, CDR2 SNEGSKA (reference sequence). The J segment lost 10 bases and the V segment lost 3 bases, leaving 5 bases of the junction unmatched. The CDR3 sequence is 11 residues long. The CDR3: CSARSLADQYF. In DNA, the CDR3 is TGCAGTGCTAGGTCTCTAGCGGACCAGTACTTC.

CDR3 residues: CASSSTPGEGYSPLHF. The CDR3, as DNA: TGTGCCAGCAGCTCAACCCCAGGGGAGGGTTATTCACCCCTCCACTTT. This chain connects TRBV6-1 to TRBJ1-6; the D gene is possibly TRBD1 (6 bases). Trimming pared 6 bases from V and 8 bases from J, leaving 20 bases between. The CDR3 loop spans 16 amino acids. Germline V gene sequence: CDR1 MNHNS, CDR2 SASEGT.

V gene TRBV13 combines with J gene TRBJ2-1; D is unresolved. V was shortened by 4 bases and J by 9 bases, with 13 bases between the two germline ends. There are 13 residues in the CDR3. Germline V gene data show CDR1 as PRHDT and CDR2 as FYEKMQ (reference sequence). The DNA of the CDR3 is TGTGCCAGCAGCTCCCAAAACTGGGGTGAGCAGTTCTTC. Protein sequence: CASSSQNWGEQFF.

This clonotype has a single count. The chain uses TRBV4-2 and TRBJ2-5; 9 nucleotides align to TRBD2. V trimming: 0 bases; J trimming: 1 base; junction bases outside the gene matches: 6. CDR1 is LGHNA, CDR2 YNFKEQ, per germline. CDR3 length: 17 amino acids. The CDR3, as DNA: TGTGCCAGCAGCCAAGATCCAGGACTAGCGCGCCAAGAGACCCAGTACTTC. Its protein is CASSQDPGLARQETQYF.

This chain connects TRBV5-4 to TRBJ2-3, with D tentatively TRBD2 (5 bases). Per germline, CDR1 SGHNT and CDR2 YYREEE (reference sequence). V lost 0 bases and J lost 1, with 12 bases in between. The CDR3 is 16 amino acids. The CDR3 sequence is CASSLGSALGTDTQYF. CDR3 nucleotides: TGTGCCAGCAGCTTGGGTAGCGCCCTAGGCACAGATACGCAGTATTTT. The whole variable domain, filled in from reference TRBV5-4 and TRBJ2-3, reads ETGVTQSPTHLIKTRGQQVTLRCSSQSGHNTVSWYQQALGQGPQFIFQYYREEENGRGNFPPRFSGLQFPNYSSELNVNALELDDSALYLCASSLGSALGTDTQYFGPGTRLTVL.

The chain carries TRBV29-1 and TRBJ2-2; perhaps TRBD2 as D (6 bases). Trimming left V 2 bases short and J 3 bases short, with 13 bases between. Germline assignment: CDR1 SQVTM and CDR2 ANQGSEA. The CDR3 length is 15 residues. As DNA, the CDR3 is TGCAGCGTTGAATATGCGGGGAAGGACACCGGGGAGCTGTTTTTT. Residues: CSVEYAGKDTGELFF.

The chain is built from TRBV7-2 and TRBJ1-2; the D gene is possibly TRBD1 (6 bases). In germline, CDR1 is SGHTA, CDR2 FQGNSA. V lost 5 bases and J lost 6, with 13 bases in between. CDR3 length: 13 residues. CDR3 DNA sequence: TGTGCCAGCAGCCTTTGGGCAGGGGATGGCTACACCTTC. Its protein is CASSLWAGDGYTF.

The chain is built from TRBV14 and TRBJ2-1, with D hard to call. Germline CDR1 is SGHDN and CDR2 is FVKESK. This CDR3 is 14 amino acids long. Trimming took 3 bases from V and 0 from J, leaving 6 bases between them. In DNA, the CDR3 is TGTGCCAGCAGCCAGGCGAGCTCCTACAATGAGCAGTTCTTC. Translating it yields CASSQASSYNEQFF.

V is TRBV2 and J is TRBJ2-7, with D perhaps matching TRBD2 (7 bases). V shed 8 bases and J shed 6 bases, with 23 bases lying between them. CDR1 is SNHLY and CDR2 is FYNNEI in the germline V gene. The CDR3 length is 15 residues. CDR3 coding DNA: TGTGCCAGCTTGACTGTGGGATCGGGGGGCCGCGAGCAGTACTTC. It is translated as CASLTVGSGGREQYF.

A word on this clonotype: Compared with germline, one end of the junction differs, possibly owing to a read error. The chain links TRBV7-7 to TRBJ2-1; 9 bases match TRBD1. The CDR3 covers 14 residues. Germline V gene data show CDR1 as SSHAT and CDR2 as FNYEAQ (reference sequence). The chain's CDR3 is CASSLQGARNEQFF. The CDR3 DNA is TGTGCTAGCAGCCTACAGGGGGCGAGGAATGAGCAGTTCTTC.

CDR3 loop: CASSYRDGGNDEQFF. CDR3 DNA: TGTGCCAGCAGTTACCGGGACGGAGGAAACGATGAGCAGTTCTTC. V gene TRBV6-5 combines with J gene TRBJ2-1; D may match TRBD1 or TRBD2 (5 bases each). Trimming shortened V by 2 bases and J by 8 bases, and 16 bases separated the two germline ends. The CDR3 covers 15 residues. CDR1 and CDR2 from the germline V gene are MNHEY and SVGAGI.

Here the CDR3 reads CATSDQRGGRPNEQFF. The CDR3 DNA reads as TGTGCCACCAGTGACCAACGGGGGGGAAGGCCCAATGAGCAGTTCTTC. V is TRBV24-1 and J is TRBJ2-1; 8 bases line up with TRBD2. The junction had 10 bases not matched to a gene; V was cut back by 4 bases and J by 6 bases. The CDR3 is 16 residues long. CDR1 and CDR2 from the germline V gene are KGHDR and SFDVKD.

CDR3 DNA: TGTGCCAGCAGCGGCCGGGACAGGGGGACCTACGAGCAGTACTTC. It translates to CASSGRDRGTYEQYF. The rearrangement links TRBV7-9 to TRBJ2-7; 11 bases match TRBD1. CDR3 size: 15 residues. The J segment lost 2 bases and the V segment lost 5 bases, leaving 5 bases of the junction unmatched. Germline CDR1 SEHNR, CDR2 FQNEAQ (reference sequence).

The chain is built from TRBV5-1 and TRBJ2-6; no clear D gene. CDR1 is SGHRS, CDR2 YFSETQ, per germline. CDR3 length: 15 residues. V was trimmed by 5 bases and J by 0 bases, leaving 9 bases between them. CDR3 DNA: TGCGCCAGCAGGATGGAGCGCTCTGGGGCCAACGTCCTGACTTTC. Amino acid sequence: CASRMERSGANVLTF.

The rearrangement links TRBV2 to TRBJ1-2, with D unresolved. V was pared by 7 bases and J by 0 bases, with 9 bases between. CDR3 size: 13 residues. Germline CDR1 SNHLY, CDR2 FYNNEI. The DNA for the CDR3 is TGTGCCAGCAATGGAGGTACTAACTATGGCTACACCTTC. It yields the protein CASNGGTNYGYTF.